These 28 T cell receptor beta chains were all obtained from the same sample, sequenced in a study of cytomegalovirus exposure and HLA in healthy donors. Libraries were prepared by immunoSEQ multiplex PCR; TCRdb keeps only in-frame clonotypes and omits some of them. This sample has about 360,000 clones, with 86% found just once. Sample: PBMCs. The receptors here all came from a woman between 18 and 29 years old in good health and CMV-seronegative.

The DNA for the CDR3 is TGTGCCAGCAGTTACAAGGGACAGGTACCCACTGAAGCTTTCTTT. This sequence encodes CASSYKGQVPTEAFF. The gene calls are TRBV6-6 and TRBJ1-1; 8 bases are shared with TRBD1. V lost 2 bases, J lost 4 bases, and 6 bases stayed unmatched. This CDR3 spans 15 amino acids. CDR1 and CDR2 from the germline V gene are MNHNY and SVGAGI (reference sequence).

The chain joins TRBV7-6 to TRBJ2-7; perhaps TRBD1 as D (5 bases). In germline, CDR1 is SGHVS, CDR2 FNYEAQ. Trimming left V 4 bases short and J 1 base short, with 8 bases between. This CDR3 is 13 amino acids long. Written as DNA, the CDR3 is TGTGCCAGCAGCTCAGGGTCGTCCTACGAGCAGTACTTC. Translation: CASSSGSSYEQYF.

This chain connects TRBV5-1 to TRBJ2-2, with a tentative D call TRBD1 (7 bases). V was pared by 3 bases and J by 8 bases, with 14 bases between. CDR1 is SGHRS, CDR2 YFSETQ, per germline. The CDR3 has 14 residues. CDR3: CASSSTGAGGELFF. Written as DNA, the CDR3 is TGCGCCAGCAGCTCCACAGGGGCGGGAGGGGAGCTGTTTTTT.

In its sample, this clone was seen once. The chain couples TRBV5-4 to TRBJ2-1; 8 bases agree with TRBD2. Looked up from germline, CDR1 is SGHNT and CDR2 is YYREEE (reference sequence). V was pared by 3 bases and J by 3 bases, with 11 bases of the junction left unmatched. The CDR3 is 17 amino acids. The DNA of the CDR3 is TGTGCCAGCAGCTCTGGCCTGTCCGGGAGGGGCTACAATGAGCAGTTCTTC. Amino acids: CASSSGLSGRGYNEQFF. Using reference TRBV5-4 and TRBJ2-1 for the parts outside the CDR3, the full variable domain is ETGVTQSPTHLIKTRGQQVTLRCSSQSGHNTVSWYQQALGQGPQFIFQYYREEENGRGNFPPRFSGLQFPNYSSELNVNALELDDSALYLCASSSGLSGRGYNEQFFGPGTRLTVL.

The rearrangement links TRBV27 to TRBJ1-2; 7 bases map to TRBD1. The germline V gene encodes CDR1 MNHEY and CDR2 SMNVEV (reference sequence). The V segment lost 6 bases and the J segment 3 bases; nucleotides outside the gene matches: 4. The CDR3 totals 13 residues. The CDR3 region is CASRTGTDYGYTF. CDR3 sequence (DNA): TGTGCCAGCAGAACCGGGACAGACTATGGCTACACCTTC.

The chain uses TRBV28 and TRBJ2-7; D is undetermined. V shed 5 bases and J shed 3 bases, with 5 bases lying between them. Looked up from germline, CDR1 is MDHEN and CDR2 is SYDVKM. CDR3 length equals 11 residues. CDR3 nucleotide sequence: TGTGCCAGCAGTGTTCACTACGAGCAGTACTTC. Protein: CASSVHYEQYF.

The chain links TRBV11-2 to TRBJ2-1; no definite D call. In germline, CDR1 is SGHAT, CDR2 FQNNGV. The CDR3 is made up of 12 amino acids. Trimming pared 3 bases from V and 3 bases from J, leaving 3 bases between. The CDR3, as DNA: TGTGCCAGCAGCTTTCTCTACAATGAGCAGTTCTTC. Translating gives CASSFLYNEQFF. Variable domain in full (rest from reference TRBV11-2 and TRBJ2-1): EAGVAQSPRYKIIEKRQSVAFWCNPISGHATLYWYQQILGQGPKLLIQFQNNGVVDDSQLPKDRFSAERLKGVDSTLKIQPAKLEDSAVYLCASSFLYNEQFFGPGTRLTVL.

CDR3 nucleotide sequence: TGTGCCAGCAGCCCCCTTGGACTAGGGACAGATACGCAGTATTTT. Residues: CASSPLGLGTDTQYF. This rearrangement joins TRBV28 to TRBJ2-3, with TRBD2 matching 7 bases. The V and J ends lost 6 bases and 3 bases, in that order; junction bases with no gene match: 9. The germline V gene has CDR1 MDHEN and CDR2 SYDVKM. The length of the CDR3 is 15 residues.

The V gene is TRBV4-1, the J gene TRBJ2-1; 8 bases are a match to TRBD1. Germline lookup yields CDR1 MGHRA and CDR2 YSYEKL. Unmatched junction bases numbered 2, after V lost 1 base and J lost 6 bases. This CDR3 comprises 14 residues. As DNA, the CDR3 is TGCGCCAGCAGCCAAGTGGACAGGGTCAATGAGCAGTTCTTC. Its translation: CASSQVDRVNEQFF.

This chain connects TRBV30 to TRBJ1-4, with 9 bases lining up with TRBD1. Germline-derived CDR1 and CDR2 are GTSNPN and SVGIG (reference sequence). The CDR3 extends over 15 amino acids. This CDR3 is CAMTRDRVENEKLFF. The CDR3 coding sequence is TGTGCTATGACCCGGGACAGGGTAGAGAATGAAAAACTGTTTTTT.

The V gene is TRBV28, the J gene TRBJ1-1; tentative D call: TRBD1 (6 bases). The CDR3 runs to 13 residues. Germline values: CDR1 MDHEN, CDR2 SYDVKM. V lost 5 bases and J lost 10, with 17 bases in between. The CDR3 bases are TGTGCCAGCAGTCTCCAAGGGGAACAGGGAGCTTTCTTT. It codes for CASSLQGEQGAFF.

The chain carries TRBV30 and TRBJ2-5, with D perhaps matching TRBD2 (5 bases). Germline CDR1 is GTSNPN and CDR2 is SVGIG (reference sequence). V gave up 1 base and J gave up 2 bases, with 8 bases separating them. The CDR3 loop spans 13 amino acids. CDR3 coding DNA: TGTGCCTGGAGTGGAGGGTATCAAGAGACCCAGTACTTC. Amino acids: CAWSGGYQETQYF.

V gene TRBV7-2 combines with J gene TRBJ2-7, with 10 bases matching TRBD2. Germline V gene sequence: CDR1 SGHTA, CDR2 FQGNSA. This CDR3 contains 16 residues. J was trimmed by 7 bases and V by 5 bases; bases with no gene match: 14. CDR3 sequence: CASSHWEVAGGGEQYF. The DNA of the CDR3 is TGTGCCAGCAGCCACTGGGAAGTAGCGGGGGGTGGGGAGCAGTACTTC.

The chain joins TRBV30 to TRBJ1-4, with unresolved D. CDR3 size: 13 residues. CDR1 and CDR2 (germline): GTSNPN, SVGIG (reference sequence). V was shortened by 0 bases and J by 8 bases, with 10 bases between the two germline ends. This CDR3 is CAWSVRRAEKLFF. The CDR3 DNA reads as TGTGCCTGGAGTGTACGGAGGGCGGAAAAACTGTTTTTT.

CDR3 in amino acids: CASRSTSGGSNEQFF. The CDR3, as DNA: TGCGCCAGCAGATCGACTAGCGGGGGGAGCAATGAGCAGTTCTTC. This rearrangement joins TRBV5-1 to TRBJ2-1, with 13 bases fitting TRBD2. V dropped 5 bases and J dropped 6; count of bases not matched to a gene: 5. The CDR3 extends over 15 amino acids. Germline V gene lookup returns CDR1 SGHRS and CDR2 YFSETQ. Using reference TRBV5-1 and TRBJ2-1 for the parts outside the CDR3, the full variable domain is KAGVTQTPRYLIKTRGQQVTLSCSPISGHRSVSWYQQTPGQGLQFLFEYFSETQRNKGNFPGRFSGRQFSNSRSEMNVSTLELGDSALYLCASRSTSGGSNEQFFGPGTRLTVL.

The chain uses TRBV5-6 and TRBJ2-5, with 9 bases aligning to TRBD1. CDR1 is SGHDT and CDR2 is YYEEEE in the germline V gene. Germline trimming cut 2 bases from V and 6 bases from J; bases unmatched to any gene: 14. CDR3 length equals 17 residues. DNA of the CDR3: TGTGCCAGCAGCTTTCATCAAACCGGGACAGGGCAGAAGACCCAGTACTTC. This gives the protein CASSFHQTGTGQKTQYF.

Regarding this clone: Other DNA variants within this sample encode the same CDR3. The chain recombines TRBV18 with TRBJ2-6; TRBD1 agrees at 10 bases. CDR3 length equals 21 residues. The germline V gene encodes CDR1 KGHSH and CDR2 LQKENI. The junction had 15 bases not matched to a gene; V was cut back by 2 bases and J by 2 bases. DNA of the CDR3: TGTGCCAGCTCACCAGTCCCCCCTGGGGACAGGGGTTCTCCTGGGGCCAACGTCCTGACTTTC. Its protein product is CASSPVPPGDRGSPGANVLTF.

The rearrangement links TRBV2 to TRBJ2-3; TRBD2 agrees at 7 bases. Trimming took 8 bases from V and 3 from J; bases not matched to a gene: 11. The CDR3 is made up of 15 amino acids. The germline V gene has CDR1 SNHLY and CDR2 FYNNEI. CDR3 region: CASSPLGGPTDTQYF. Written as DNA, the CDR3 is TGTGCCAGCTCCCCTTTGGGAGGGCCGACAGATACGCAGTATTTT.

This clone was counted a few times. The CDR3 spells CASSLGTGNRGYTF. The CDR3 bases are TGTGCCAGCAGCCTGGGGACAGGGAACCGCGGCTACACCTTC. The chain is built from TRBV16 and TRBJ1-2; 9 bases fit TRBD1. This CDR3 is built from 14 residues. Per the germline V gene, CDR1 is KGHSY and CDR2 is FQNENV. V lost 4 bases and J lost 8; bases outside the gene matches: 8.

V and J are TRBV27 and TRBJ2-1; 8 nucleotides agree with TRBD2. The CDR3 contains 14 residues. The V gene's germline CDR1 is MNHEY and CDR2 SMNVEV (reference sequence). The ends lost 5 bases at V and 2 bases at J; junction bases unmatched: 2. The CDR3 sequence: CASSKLAAYNEQFF. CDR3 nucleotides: TGTGCCAGCAGTAAACTAGCGGCCTACAATGAGCAGTTCTTC.

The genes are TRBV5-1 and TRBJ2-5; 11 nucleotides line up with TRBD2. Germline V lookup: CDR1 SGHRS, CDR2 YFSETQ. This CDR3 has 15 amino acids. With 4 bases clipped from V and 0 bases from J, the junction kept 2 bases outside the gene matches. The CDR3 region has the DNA TGCGCCAGCAGCCCGGGACTAGCGGACCAAGAGACCCAGTACTTC. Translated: CASSPGLADQETQYF.

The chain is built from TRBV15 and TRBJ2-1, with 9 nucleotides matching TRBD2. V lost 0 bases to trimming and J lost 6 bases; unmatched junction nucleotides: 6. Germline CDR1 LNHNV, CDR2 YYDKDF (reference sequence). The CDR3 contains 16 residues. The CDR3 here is CATSRDQAGGVNEQFF. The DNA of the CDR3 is TGTGCCACCAGCAGAGATCAAGCGGGGGGCGTCAATGAGCAGTTCTTC. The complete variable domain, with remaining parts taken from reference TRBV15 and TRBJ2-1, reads DAMVIQNPRYQVTQFGKPVTLSCSQTLNHNVMYWYQQKSSQAPKLLFHYYDKDFNNEADTPDNFQSRRPNTSFCFLDIRSPGLGDTAMYLCATSRDQAGGVNEQFFGPGTRLTVL.

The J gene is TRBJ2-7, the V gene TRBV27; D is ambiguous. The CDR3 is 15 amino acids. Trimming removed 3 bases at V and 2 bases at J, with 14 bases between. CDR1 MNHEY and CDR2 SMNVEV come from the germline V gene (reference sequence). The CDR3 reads CASSFNREKPYEQYF. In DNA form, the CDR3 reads TGTGCCAGCAGTTTTAACAGAGAAAAACCCTACGAGCAGTACTTC.

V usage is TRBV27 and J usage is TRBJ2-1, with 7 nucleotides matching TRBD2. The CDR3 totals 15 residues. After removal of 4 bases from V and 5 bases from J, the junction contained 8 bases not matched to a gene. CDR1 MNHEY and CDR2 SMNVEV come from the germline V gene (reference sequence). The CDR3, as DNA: TGTGCCAGCAGTTCTGGGGGGGGAAACGACAATGAGCAGTTCTTC. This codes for CASSSGGGNDNEQFF.

The chain's CDR3 is CASSPTTGASTGELFF. The DNA of the CDR3 is TGTGCCAGCAGTCCTACGACAGGGGCGAGCACCGGGGAGCTGTTTTTT. V and J are TRBV27 and TRBJ2-2, with TRBD1 matching 8 bases. Germline CDR1 and CDR2: MNHEY and SMNVEV (reference sequence). Trimming took 5 bases from V and 4 from J; bases not matched to a gene: 9. This CDR3 region has 16 residues.

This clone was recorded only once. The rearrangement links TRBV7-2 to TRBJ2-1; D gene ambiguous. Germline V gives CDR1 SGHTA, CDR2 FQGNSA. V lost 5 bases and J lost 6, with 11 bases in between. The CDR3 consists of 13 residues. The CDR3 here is CASSVLVCNEQFF. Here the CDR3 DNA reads TGTGCCAGCAGCGTATTAGTATGCAATGAGCAGTTCTTC.

Here the CDR3 DNA reads TGCGCCAGCAGCTTGGAGGGACTAGAGTATGTGGAGACCCAGTACTTC. As protein: CASSLEGLEYVETQYF. This chain uses TRBV5-1 with TRBJ2-5; 8 bases are a match to TRBD2. CDR1 is SGHRS and CDR2 is YFSETQ in the germline V gene. The CDR3 is made up of 16 amino acids. J lost 5 bases, V lost 0 bases, and 9 bases had no gene match. The full variable domain, in which reference TRBV5-1 and TRBJ2-5 provide the parts outside the CDR3, is KAGVTQTPRYLIKTRGQQVTLSCSPISGHRSVSWYQQTPGQGLQFLFEYFSETQRNKGNFPGRFSGRQFSNSRSEMNVSTLELGDSALYLCASSLEGLEYVETQYFGPGTRLLVL.

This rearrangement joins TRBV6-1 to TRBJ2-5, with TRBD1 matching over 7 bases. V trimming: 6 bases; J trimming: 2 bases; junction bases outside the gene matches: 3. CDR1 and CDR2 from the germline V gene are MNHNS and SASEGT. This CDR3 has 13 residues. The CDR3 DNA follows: TGTGCCAGCAGAAGGACAGGACAAGAGACCCAGTACTTC. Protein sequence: CASRRTGQETQYF.